The 11 T cell receptor beta chains reported below all come from one sample, sequenced in a study of preoperative IRX-2 immunotherapy in early breast cancer (dated by TCRdb to the late 2010s). Receptor libraries were prepared by the immunoSEQ multiplex PCR assay. The immuneACCESS repertoire file appears here via TCRdb, limited to in-frame rearrangements. These files lack a portion of the clones; in checked studies, under half of the deficit traces to unresolved V genes, and the cause of the others is not known. In all, the sample holds under 45,000 clones, and roughly 94% of those were seen once. In total, the top ten clones hold 1.6% of the sample. What the treatment or condition label conveys for this sample: preoperative locoregional IRX-2 cytokine immunotherapy. Source: tumor tissue, taken after IRX-2 immunotherapy. These TCRs come from a human donor with breast cancer.

The rearrangement links TRBV19 to TRBJ1-5; weak D call: TRBD1 (5 bases). Germline V gives CDR1 LNHDA, CDR2 SQIVND (reference sequence). The V gene lost 1 base and the J gene lost 0 bases, with 13 bases spanning the gap. The CDR3 spans 17 residues. The CDR3 DNA reads as TGTGCCAGTAGTATAGGGAGACAGCCGAATAGCAATCAGCCCCAGCATTTT. It encodes CASSIGRQPNSNQPQHF.

This chain uses TRBV5-8 with TRBJ1-2, with 8 nucleotides matching TRBD1. Germline V gene data show CDR1 as SGHTS and CDR2 as YDEGEE. The V segment lost 0 bases and the J segment 4 bases; nucleotides outside the gene matches: 5. The CDR3 runs to 15 residues. As DNA, the CDR3 is TGTGCCAGCAGCTTGGATGGCAGGGGGCCCTATGGCTACACCTTC. This encodes CASSLDGRGPYGYTF. The entire variable domain, with the rest obtained from reference TRBV5-8 and TRBJ1-2, is as follows: EAGVTQSPTHLIKTRGQQATLRCSPISGHTSVYWYQQALGLGLQFLLWYDEGEERNRGNFPPRFSGRQFPNYSSELNVNALELEDSALYLCASSLDGRGPYGYTFGSGTRLTVV.

The V call is TRBV27, the J call TRBJ2-7, with TRBD1 identical over 8 bases. The CDR3 covers 14 residues. The ends lost 8 bases at V and 4 bases at J; junction bases unmatched: 10. Germline CDR1 reads MNHEY; CDR2 reads SMNVEV (reference sequence). The CDR3 loop is CASASGGADYEQYF. CDR3 nucleotides: TGTGCCAGCGCATCAGGGGGCGCCGATTACGAGCAGTACTTC.

This sequence joins TRBV5-5 and TRBJ1-1, with 8 bases lining up with TRBD1. The ends lost 3 bases at V and 4 bases at J; junction bases unmatched: 14. Germline V lookup: CDR1 SGHKS, CDR2 YYEKEE (reference sequence). CDR3 length: 17 residues. CDR3 sequence: CASSSYPGTGRATEAFF. Written as DNA, the CDR3 is TGTGCCAGCAGCTCCTACCCCGGGACAGGCCGAGCCACTGAAGCTTTCTTT.

This clone came up a few times. This chain uses TRBV9 with TRBJ1-6, with D possibly being TRBD1 (5 bases). Trimming stripped 0 bases from V and 6 bases from J, with 13 bases between. CDR1 and CDR2 from the germline V gene are SGDLS and YYNGEE. CDR3 length: 16 residues. In nucleotides, the CDR3 is TGTGCCAGCAGCGTAGGGTGGGACGGCTTTAATTCACCCCTCCACTTT. It specifies CASSVGWDGFNSPLHF.

The chain links TRBV9 to TRBJ2-7; TRBD2 is a possible D gene (5 bases). Germline loops: CDR1 SGDLS, CDR2 YYNGEE. V dropped 4 bases and J dropped 3 bases, with 14 bases sitting between them. The CDR3 spans 14 residues. Written as DNA, the CDR3 is TGTGCCAGCAGCATAGGAGGCAGCGTCTACGAGCAGTACTTC. Encoded protein: CASSIGGSVYEQYF. The variable domain in full, with the rest retrieved from reference TRBV9 and TRBJ2-7, is DSGVTQTPKHLITATGQRVTLRCSPRSGDLSVYWYQQSLDQGLQFLIQYYNGEERAKGNILERFSAQQFPDLHSELNLSSLELGDSALYFCASSIGGSVYEQYFGPGTRLTVT.

This clone was counted once. The sample holds other DNA sequences that translate to the same CDR3. The chain has TRBV6-5 and TRBJ1-1; D not certain. V gave up 6 bases and J gave up 2 bases, with 7 bases separating them. CDR1 MNHEY and CDR2 SVGAGI come from the germline V gene. The CDR3 has 12 amino acids. As DNA, the CDR3 is TGTGCCAGCAGCCGCAGTAACACTGAAGCTTTCTTT. Translation gives CASSRSNTEAFF.

The J gene is TRBJ2-5, the V gene TRBV28, with 8 nucleotides matching TRBD2. J was trimmed by 5 bases and V by 6 bases; bases with no gene match: 14. CDR3 length: 16 amino acids. The V gene's germline CDR1 is MDHEN and CDR2 SYDVKM. This CDR3 reads CASSGSGGLWGETQYF. The DNA of the CDR3 is TGTGCCAGCAGCGGAAGCGGGGGCCTTTGGGGGGAGACCCAGTACTTC.

The chain couples TRBV10-3 to TRBJ1-1, with D hard to call. This CDR3 spans 13 amino acids. Germline CDR1 and CDR2: ENHRY and SYGVKD. Trimming took off 0 bases at V and 3 bases at J, with 5 bases between the two ends. The CDR3 sequence is CAISESRDTEAFF. The CDR3 nucleotides are TGTGCCATCAGTGAGTCGAGGGACACTGAAGCTTTCTTT.

This CDR3 is CASSPRGVELTDTQYF. DNA for the CDR3: TGCGCCAGCAGCCCCCGGGGAGTGGAACTCACAGATACGCAGTATTTT. V usage is TRBV4-3 and J usage is TRBJ2-3; possibly TRBD2 for D (5 bases). V lost 4 bases and J 2 bases, leaving 16 bases between the germline ends. This CDR3 spans 16 amino acids. Germline values: CDR1 LGHNA, CDR2 YSLEER.

The chain employs TRBV5-1 and TRBJ2-5; 10 bases map to TRBD2. CDR1 and CDR2 (germline): SGHRS, YFSETQ. CDR3 length: 17 residues. V shed 4 bases and J 3 bases; nucleotides not matched to a gene: 12. The CDR3 bases are TGCGCCAGCAGCGAGCAACCTAGCGGGGGAGGAGAAGAGACCCAGTACTTC. Translation gives CASSEQPSGGGEETQYF.